This T cell receptor (beta chain) was sequenced for a study of T cells in Graves' hyperthyroidism and ophthalmopathy. No progression to ophthalmopathy during 18 months of follow-up defined stable disease. Diagnosis of hyperthyroidism was new in patients aged 18 to 65, and its duration was under 2 months. Patients showing uncontrolled infection, other autoimmune disease, pregnancy or lactation were ineligible. This clonotype was seen a handful of times. With 4 bases clipped from V and 4 bases from J, the junction kept 2 bases outside the gene matches. The CDR3 runs to 15 residues. Germline assignment: CDR1 MGHRA and CDR2 YSYEKL. Amplified TCR beta CDR3 regions came from RNA transcripts. A set of HTBI primers served as the primers for a first-round RT-PCR of the TCR CDR3. TCRdb itself ran the multiplex PCR reads through MiXCR, one entry per CDR3 protein. The sample lists fewer than 750,000 distinct CDR3 sequences; more than 45% were seen once.

The chain joins TRBV4-1 to TRBJ2-7, with 15 bases that match TRBD2. The sample taken for sequencing was peripheral blood or thyroid tissue (not recorded which). The origin of this receptor is a woman between 18 and 30 years old with Graves' hyperthyroidism. CDR3 region: CASSPGTSGRYEQYF. CDR3 DNA: TGCGCCAGCAGCCCCGGGACTAGCGGGAGGTACGAGCAGTACTTC.